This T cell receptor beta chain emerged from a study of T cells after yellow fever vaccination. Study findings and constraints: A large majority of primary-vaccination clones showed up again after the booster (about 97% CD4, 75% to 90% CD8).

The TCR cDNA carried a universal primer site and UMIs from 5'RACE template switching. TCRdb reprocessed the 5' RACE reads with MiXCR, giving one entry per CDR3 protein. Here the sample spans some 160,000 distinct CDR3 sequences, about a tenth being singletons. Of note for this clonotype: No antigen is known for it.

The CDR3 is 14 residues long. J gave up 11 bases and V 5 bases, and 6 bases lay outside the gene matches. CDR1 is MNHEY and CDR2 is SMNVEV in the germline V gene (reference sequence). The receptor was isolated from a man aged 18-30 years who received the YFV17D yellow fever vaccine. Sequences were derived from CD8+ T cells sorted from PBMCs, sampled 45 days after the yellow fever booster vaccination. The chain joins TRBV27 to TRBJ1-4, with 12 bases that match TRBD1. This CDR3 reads CASSPGTGGRKLFF. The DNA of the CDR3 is TGTGCCAGCAGTCCAGGGACAGGGGGCAGGAAACTGTTTTTT.